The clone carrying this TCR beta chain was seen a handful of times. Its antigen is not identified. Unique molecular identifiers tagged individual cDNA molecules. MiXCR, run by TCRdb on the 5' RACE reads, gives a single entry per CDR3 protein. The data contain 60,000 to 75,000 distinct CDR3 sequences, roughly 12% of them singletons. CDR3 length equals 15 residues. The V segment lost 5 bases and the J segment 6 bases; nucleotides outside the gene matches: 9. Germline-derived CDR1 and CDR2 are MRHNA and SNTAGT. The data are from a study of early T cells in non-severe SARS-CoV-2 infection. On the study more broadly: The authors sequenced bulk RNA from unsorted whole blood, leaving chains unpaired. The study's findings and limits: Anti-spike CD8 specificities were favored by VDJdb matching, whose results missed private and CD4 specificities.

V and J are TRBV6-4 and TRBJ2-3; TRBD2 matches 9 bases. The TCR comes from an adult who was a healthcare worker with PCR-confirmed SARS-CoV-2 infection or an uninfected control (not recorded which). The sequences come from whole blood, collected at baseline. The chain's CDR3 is CASSPIAGEVDTQYF. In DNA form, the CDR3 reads TGTGCCAGCAGTCCTATAGCGGGAGAAGTGGATACGCAGTATTTT.